This TCR beta chain was recorded in a study of cytomegalovirus exposure and HLA in healthy donors. General study points: Most TCR beta V segments were productive about 90% or about 30% of the time in an earlier analysis. The investigators catalogued 150 or so TCR beta chains as cytomegalovirus-associated. Sequencing had likely introduced a cluster of highly shared sequence variants as an artifact. There were reportedly fewer N-insertions in an Asian-associated ancestry cluster than the roughly 670-donor mean, in a later analysis.

Primers: 60 Vbeta forward and 13 Jbeta reverse. Assay used: immunoSEQ multiplex PCR; TCRdb lists only in-frame clones, some missing. Of about 160,000 clones in the sample, about 75% were seen once. This clone was recorded a few times. Antigen: not known. The CDR3 has 18 amino acids. Deletions cut 1 base from V and 3 bases from J, with 16 bases between. Germline loops: CDR1 MGHRA, CDR2 YSYEKL. The source material was PBMCs. The clonotype was recovered from a man in his late teens or twenties in good health and CMV-seropositive. The chain links TRBV4-1 to TRBJ1-6; unclear D gene. The CDR3 reads CASSQASLQAFYNSPLHF. CDR3 DNA sequence: TGCGCCAGCAGCCAAGCGTCTCTCCAGGCCTTCTATAATTCACCCCTCCACTTT.